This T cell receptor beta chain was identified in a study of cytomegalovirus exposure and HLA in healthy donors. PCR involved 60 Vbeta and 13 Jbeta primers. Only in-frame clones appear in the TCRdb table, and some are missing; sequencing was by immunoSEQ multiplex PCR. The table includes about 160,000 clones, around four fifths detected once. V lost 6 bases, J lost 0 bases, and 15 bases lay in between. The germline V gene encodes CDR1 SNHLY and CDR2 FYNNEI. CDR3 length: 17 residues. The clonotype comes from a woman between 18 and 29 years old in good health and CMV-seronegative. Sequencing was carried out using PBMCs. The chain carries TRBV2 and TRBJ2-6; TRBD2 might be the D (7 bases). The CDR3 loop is CASSARGGSSGANVLTF. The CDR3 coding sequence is TGTGCCAGCAGCGCTAGGGGGGGCAGCTCTGGGGCCAACGTCCTGACTTTC.